The 9 T cell receptor beta chains reported below all come from one sample, sequenced in a study of cytomegalovirus exposure and HLA in healthy donors. The PCR had 60 Vbeta and 13 Jbeta primers. Repertoires were generated with immunoSEQ multiplex PCR, while TCRdb's copy carries only in-frame clones and drops some. The table records about 180,000 clones, 82% of them present only once. The sequencing sample was made of PBMCs. These receptor sequences come from a man aged 40-49 years in good health and CMV-seronegative.

In the case of this clone: At one boundary the junction diverges from the germline segment, which might be a read error. The J gene is TRBJ2-5, the V gene TRBV7-7; tentative D call: TRBD1 (6 bases). The CDR3 has 13 amino acids. CDR1 is SSHAT, CDR2 FNYEAQ, per germline (reference sequence). The CDR3 here is CASSFNTGETQYF. CDR3 DNA: TGTGCTAGCAGCTTTAATACAGGGGAGACCCAGTACTTC.

This chain uses TRBV18 with TRBJ2-2, with 8 bases aligning to TRBD2. This CDR3 has 18 amino acids. The germline V gene encodes CDR1 KGHSH and CDR2 LQKENI. V was clipped by 0 bases and J by 7 bases; unmatched bases: 13. The CDR3 DNA reads as TGTGCCAGCTCACCACCGGCGGCTAGCGGGTCAAATAGCGGGGAGCTGTTTTTT. It encodes CASSPPAASGSNSGELFF.

CDR3 region: CASSLLGAPLPGQGVEAFF. The DNA for the CDR3 is TGTGCCAGCAGTTTACTAGGTGCCCCCCTCCCGGGACAGGGGGTTGAAGCTTTCTTT. V and J are TRBV27 and TRBJ1-1, with 11 positions matching TRBD1. CDR1 and CDR2 (germline): MNHEY, SMNVEV (reference sequence). This CDR3 is built from 19 residues. V shed 2 bases, J shed 7 bases, and the junction held 18 bases outside the gene matches.

The gene calls are TRBV6-5 and TRBJ2-7; 8 nucleotides match TRBD1. The V segment lost 2 bases and the J segment 7 bases; nucleotides outside the gene matches: 10. The CDR3 runs 15 residues. The germline V gene has CDR1 MNHEY and CDR2 SVGAGI. The CDR3 nucleotides read TGTGCCAGCAGTTACGTGGGGCAGGGGGCTTGGGAGCAGTACTTC. It is translated as CASSYVGQGAWEQYF.

This clone was counted only a few times. This chain links TRBV11-3 with TRBJ2-7; a possible D gene is TRBD1 (6 bases). In germline, CDR1 is SGHNT, CDR2 YENEEA. V dropped 5 bases and J dropped 0 bases, with 11 bases sitting between them. The CDR3 sequence is 14 residues long. CDR3 residues: CASSPRDTSYEQYF. CDR3 coding DNA: TGTGCCAGCAGCCCCCGGGACACCTCCTACGAGCAGTACTTC.

This clone has just a few counts. The J gene is TRBJ1-2, the V gene TRBV28, with D possibly TRBD1 on 5 matching bases. This CDR3 is built from 15 residues. The germline V gene encodes CDR1 MDHEN and CDR2 SYDVKM. Trimming removed 5 bases at V and 4 bases at J, with 17 bases between. The chain's CDR3 is CASSTEWGGGYGYTF. For the CDR3, the DNA is TGTGCCAGCAGTACAGAGTGGGGGGGAGGCTATGGCTACACCTTC.

The CDR3 is CASSSRAGGGWNQPQHF. The DNA of the CDR3 is TGTGCCAGCAGCTCCCGTGCGGGGGGCGGTTGGAATCAGCCCCAGCATTTT. This chain connects TRBV7-2 to TRBJ1-5; the D gene is possibly TRBD1 (6 bases). The CDR3 is 17 residues long. Per the germline V gene, CDR1 is SGHTA and CDR2 is FQGNSA. V was clipped by 4 bases and J by 4 bases, with 20 bases between them. Variable domain in full (rest from reference TRBV7-2 and TRBJ1-5): GAGVSQSPSNKVTEKGKDVELRCDPISGHTALYWYRQSLGQGLEFLIYFQGNSAPDKSGLPSDRFSAERTGGSVSTLTIQRTQQEDSAVYLCASSSRAGGGWNQPQHFGDGTRLSIL.

The chain employs TRBV30 and TRBJ1-1; a weak D match, TRBD1 (5 bases). Germline V gene data show CDR1 as GTSNPN and CDR2 as SVGIG (reference sequence). V shed 2 bases and J shed 3 bases, with 10 bases lying between them. The CDR3 sequence is 13 residues long. For the CDR3, the DNA is TGTGCCTGGAGTACGCAGGGTCACACTGAAGCTTTCTTT. This encodes CAWSTQGHTEAFF.

This clone occurred a few times. J is TRBJ1-2 and V is TRBV28, with D possibly TRBD1 on 5 matching bases. The V gene lost 7 bases and the J gene lost 7 bases, with 16 bases spanning the gap. The CDR3 has 13 amino acids. Per germline, CDR1 MDHEN and CDR2 SYDVKM. The CDR3 DNA reads as TGTGCCAGCACCCCCGGGGGTGCGGGTGGCTACACCTTC. Translated, it gives CASTPGGAGGYTF.